The 27 T cell receptor beta chains below come from one sample, sequenced in a study of vaccination and CD4 T cells after COVID-19. The treatment was: roughly 11-day PBMC culture with coronavirus spike peptide pools or control peptides (ViraFEST assay). Harvesting of the unexposed donor's CD4+ T cells predated the COVID-19 pandemic (2011-2018). The Oncomine TCR Beta short-read assay was applied to DNA of cultured CD4+ T cells. Cultured CD4+ T cells were the source of extracted genomic DNA. TCRdb recomputed calls from the PCR reads with MiXCR, one row per CDR3 protein. The sample carries about 7,800 distinct CDR3 sequences, roughly two fifths recorded once. Their antigens remain unidentified. The sequenced material came from CD4+ T cells from blood, cultured in vitro. These TCRs come from a human donor in good health.

The table lists this clonotype with a count of one. The chain combines TRBV5-5 with TRBJ1-2; D is unresolved. Germline lookup yields CDR1 SGHKS and CDR2 YYEKEE (reference sequence). Trimming removed 0 bases at V and 4 bases at J, with 10 bases between. This CDR3 region has 14 residues. CDR3 DNA: TGTGCCAGCAGCTTGGACGCATCATCCTATGGCTACACCTTC. It encodes CASSLDASSYGYTF.

This clonotype was detected a few times. The CDR3: CASRQGASNQPQHF. The CDR3 DNA follows: TGTGCCAGCAGGCAGGGGGCTAGCAATCAGCCCCAGCATTTT. This chain links TRBV6-1 with TRBJ1-5, with TRBD1 matching 8 bases. From germline, CDR1 is MNHNS and CDR2 SASEGT. Losses at the gene ends were 6 bases for V and 0 bases for J; bases not matched to a gene: 1. The CDR3 sequence is 14 residues long.

The chain recombines TRBV5-6 with TRBJ2-7; 10 positions match TRBD1. The CDR3 extends over 15 amino acids. Germline assignment: CDR1 SGHDT and CDR2 YYEEEE. Trimming cost V 4 bases and J 5 bases; bases outside gene matches: 9. The DNA of the CDR3 is TGTGCCAGCAGCCTTACCGGACAGGGGGGCCACGAGCAGTACTTC. Residues: CASSLTGQGGHEQYF.

This chain joins TRBV2 and TRBJ1-1; 10 bases are a match to TRBD1. The CDR3 extends over 12 amino acids. J was trimmed by 10 bases and V by 9 bases; bases with no gene match: 8. Looked up from germline, CDR1 is SNHLY and CDR2 is FYNNEI. The chain's CDR3 is CARGQGKGVAFF. In nucleotides, the CDR3 is TGTGCCAGGGGACAGGGGAAGGGTGTAGCTTTCTTT.

This rearrangement joins TRBV19 to TRBJ1-2; D gene uncertain. V was trimmed by 8 bases and J by 2 bases, leaving 12 bases between them. Germline values: CDR1 LNHDA, CDR2 SQIVND (reference sequence). The CDR3 consists of 13 residues. The CDR3 bases are TGTGCCAGTTTATCAGGAAACAACTATGGCTACACCTTC. It is translated as CASLSGNNYGYTF.

This clonotype was counted between two and nine times. J is TRBJ2-5 and V is TRBV7-9, with unresolved D. V shed 3 bases and J shed 5 bases, with 10 bases lying between them. CDR1 is SEHNR and CDR2 is FQNEAQ in the germline V gene (reference sequence). The CDR3 is 13 amino acids. The CDR3 DNA is TGTGCCAGCAGCTTTACCGTAGAGGAGACCCAGTACTTC. Its translation: CASSFTVEETQYF. Using reference TRBV7-9 and TRBJ2-5 for the parts outside the CDR3, the full variable domain is DTGVSQNPRHKITKRGQNVTFRCDPISEHNRLYWYRQTLGQGPEFLTYFQNEAQLEKSRLLSDRFSAERPKGSFSTLEIQRTEQGDSAMYLCASSFTVEETQYFGPGTRLLVL.

The sample holds a few counts of this clonotype. This rearrangement joins TRBV6-1 to TRBJ2-3; D is uncertain. V lost 7 bases, J lost 2 bases, and 10 bases lay in between. The germline gives CDR1 MNHNS, CDR2 SASEGT. The CDR3 length is 13 residues. The CDR3, as DNA: TGTGCCAGCACAGGTCTGGTCACAGATACGCAGTATTTT. Translation gives CASTGLVTDTQYF.

V usage is TRBV7-8 and J usage is TRBJ2-5, with D maybe TRBD2 (6 bases). The length of the CDR3 is 14 residues. Trimming left V 5 bases short and J 2 bases short, with 12 bases between. The V gene's germline CDR1 is SGHVS and CDR2 FQNEAQ. CDR3 in DNA: TGTGCCAGCAGCCCCCGGAGGGTACAAGAGACCCAGTACTTC. This translates into CASSPRRVQETQYF.

This clonotype was observed a single time. The chain carries TRBV28 and TRBJ2-7; 8 bases agree with TRBD2. Germline V gene data show CDR1 as MDHEN and CDR2 as SYDVKM. V trimming: 2 bases; J trimming: 4 bases; junction bases outside the gene matches: 4. The CDR3 covers 14 residues. This CDR3 is CASSLAGGEYEQYF. DNA of the CDR3: TGTGCCAGCAGTTTAGCGGGGGGCGAGTACGAGCAGTACTTC.

The CDR3 here is CASSLLAEETQYF. The CDR3 DNA follows: TGTGCCAGTAGTCTCCTAGCGGAAGAGACCCAGTACTTC. The J gene is TRBJ2-5, the V gene TRBV19; 7 bases match TRBD2. CDR3 length: 13 amino acids. The germline CDR1 and CDR2 sequences are LNHDA and SQIVND (reference sequence). J lost 3 bases, V lost 5 bases, and 3 bases had no gene match.

This chain uses TRBV6-1 with TRBJ2-7; 10 positions match TRBD1. Germline-derived CDR1 and CDR2 are MNHNS and SASEGT. The CDR3 sequence is 13 residues long. J was trimmed by 4 bases and V by 8 bases; bases with no gene match: 5. The CDR3 coding sequence is TGTGCCAGCCTACGGGACAGGGGATACGAGCAGTACTTC. Translation gives CASLRDRGYEQYF.

This clonotype was observed a few times. CDR3 in DNA: TGTGCCAGCAGTTACTCCGGGACCTGGAGCACAGATACGCAGTATTTT. Encoded protein: CASSYSGTWSTDTQYF. This rearrangement joins TRBV6-2 or TRBV6-3 to TRBJ2-3; D is perhaps TRBD1 or TRBD2 (5 bases each). The CDR3 has 16 residues. V gave up 0 bases and J gave up 0 bases, with 10 bases separating them. In germline, CDR1 is MNHEY, CDR2 SVGEGT.

This clonotype has more than one count but fewer than ten. The chain recombines TRBV7-3 with TRBJ2-1, with 7 bases fitting TRBD1. This CDR3 has 17 residues. Per germline, CDR1 SGHTA and CDR2 FQGTGA. After removal of 4 bases from V and 7 bases from J, the junction contained 16 bases not matched to a gene. The CDR3 sequence is CASSSLNPWTGQNEQFF. The CDR3 region has the DNA TGTGCCAGCAGCTCCCTAAATCCCTGGACAGGACAAAATGAGCAGTTCTTC. The full variable domain, with the rest looked up from reference TRBV7-3 and TRBJ2-1, is GAGVSQTPSNKVTEKGKYVELRCDPISGHTALYWYRQSLGQGPEFLIYFQGTGAADDSGLPNDRFFAVRPEGSVSTLKIQRTERGDSAVYLCASSSLNPWTGQNEQFFGPGTRLTVL.

V usage is TRBV4-2 and J usage is TRBJ2-5; 11 nucleotides align to TRBD2. V shed 6 bases, J shed 2 bases, and the junction held 5 bases outside the gene matches. Germline V gene data show CDR1 as LGHNA and CDR2 as YNFKEQ. CDR3 length: 15 amino acids. As DNA, the CDR3 is TGTGCCAGCAGTCCCGGGACTAGCGGACAAGAGACCCAGTACTTC. Translating it yields CASSPGTSGQETQYF.

The gene calls are TRBV6-1 and TRBJ2-7, with TRBD1 matching over 7 bases. The CDR3 covers 13 residues. CDR1 MNHNS and CDR2 SASEGT come from the germline V gene. Losses at the gene ends were 10 bases for V and 0 bases for J; bases not matched to a gene: 6. The CDR3 loop reads CAIRDRASYEQYF. The CDR3 DNA is TGTGCCATCCGGGACAGAGCCTCCTACGAGCAGTACTTC.

The rearrangement joins TRBV10-3 to TRBJ2-7; D is ambiguous. Deletions cut 3 bases from V and 2 bases from J, with 11 bases between. In germline, CDR1 is ENHRY, CDR2 SYGVKD. This CDR3 contains 14 residues. CDR3 sequence reads: CAISDFQVAYEQYF. CDR3 in DNA: TGTGCCATCAGTGATTTCCAGGTCGCCTACGAGCAGTACTTC.

This rearrangement joins TRBV7-3 to TRBJ2-1; 8 bases map to TRBD2. The CDR3 is made up of 14 amino acids. Per the germline V gene, CDR1 is SGHTA and CDR2 is FQGTGA. With 2 bases clipped from V and 8 bases from J, the junction kept 5 bases outside the gene matches. The CDR3 sequence is CASSLGTSFDEQFF. The DNA of the CDR3 is TGTGCCAGCAGCTTAGGGACTAGTTTCGATGAGCAGTTCTTC.

The CDR3 nucleotides are TGTGCCAGCAGCCCCCAGCAGACAGGGTCCTTTGAAGCTTTCTTT. This sequence encodes CASSPQQTGSFEAFF. The V and J genes are TRBV11-1 and TRBJ1-1, with 7 bases lining up with TRBD1. CDR3 length: 15 residues. J lost 7 bases, V lost 5 bases, and 13 bases had no gene match. Germline CDR1 reads SGHAT; CDR2 reads FQDESV (reference sequence).

The rearrangement uses TRBV28 and TRBJ1-1; D gene uncertain. This CDR3 contains 13 residues. Germline CDR1 reads MDHEN; CDR2 reads SYDVKM. V was trimmed by 2 bases and J by 1 base, leaving 5 bases between them. The CDR3 region is CASSLKANTEAFF. Here the CDR3 DNA reads TGTGCCAGCAGTTTAAAAGCGAACACTGAAGCTTTCTTT.

The chain employs TRBV28 and TRBJ1-1, with D possibly TRBD1 on 6 matching bases. CDR3 length: 14 amino acids. Germline V gives CDR1 MDHEN, CDR2 SYDVKM. V lost 7 bases and J lost 0, with 12 bases in between. The CDR3 protein is CASITGAVNTEAFF. The CDR3 DNA sequence: TGTGCCAGCATCACGGGGGCGGTGAACACTGAAGCTTTCTTT.

The gene calls are TRBV7-3 and TRBJ2-7; D remains ambiguous. The V gene lost 10 bases and the J gene lost 9 bases, with 13 bases spanning the gap. The CDR3 runs to 10 residues. Germline CDR1 is SGHTA and CDR2 is FQGTGA. CDR3 protein: CATPFLGQYF. In nucleotides, the CDR3 is TGTGCCACACCCTTCTTAGGGCAGTACTTC.

This chain joins TRBV6-5 and TRBJ2-7, with TRBD1 matching 8 bases. This CDR3 is 15 amino acids long. Germline V CDR1 and CDR2: MNHEY, SVGAGI. The ends lost 5 bases at V and 0 bases at J; junction bases unmatched: 6. This CDR3 reads CASSTRDRSSYEQYF. The CDR3 bases are TGTGCCAGCAGTACTCGGGACAGGTCCTCCTACGAGCAGTACTTC.

This clonotype has only a few counts. The chain carries TRBV6-2 or TRBV6-3 and TRBJ2-5; 7 nucleotides line up with TRBD1. The CDR3 runs to 14 residues. Trimming took 6 bases from V and 4 from J; bases not matched to a gene: 8. Per the germline V gene, CDR1 is MNHEY and CDR2 is SVGEGT. The CDR3 reads CASSRTGVGETQYF. DNA of the CDR3: TGTGCCAGCAGCAGAACAGGGGTCGGAGAGACCCAGTACTTC.

This chain uses TRBV7-9 with TRBJ2-7; 9 bases are shared with TRBD2. With V trimmed by 1 base and J by 2 bases, 3 bases remained unmatched. Germline values: CDR1 SEHNR, CDR2 FQNEAQ (reference sequence). This CDR3 has 15 amino acids. In DNA form, the CDR3 reads TGTGCCAGCAGCTTAGGCGGGGGGGGTCCCTACGAGCAGTACTTC. As protein: CASSLGGGGPYEQYF.

This clonotype was observed a few times. V and J are TRBV20-1 and TRBJ2-4; D is undetermined. Germline assignment: CDR1 DFQATT and CDR2 SNEGSKA (reference sequence). The CDR3 sequence is 10 residues long. Trimming shortened V by 5 bases and J by 6 bases, and 5 bases separated the two germline ends. CDR3 protein: CSALVNIQYF. The CDR3 region has the DNA TGCAGTGCTCTGGTAAACATTCAGTACTTC.

The V call is TRBV15, the J call TRBJ2-1; 9 bases are a match to TRBD2. This CDR3 has 15 residues. Trimming removed 1 base from V and 7 bases from J; junction bases left unmatched: 5. Looked up from germline, CDR1 is LNHNV and CDR2 is YYDKDF (reference sequence). CDR3 coding DNA: TGTGCCACCAGCAGAGCCCGGACTAGCGAGAATGAGCAGTTCTTC. This codes for CATSRARTSENEQFF.

This clonotype was seen a handful of times. The chain has TRBV27 and TRBJ2-1, with 7 bases identical to TRBD1. The CDR3 sequence is 12 residues long. CDR1 is MNHEY, CDR2 SMNVEV, per germline (reference sequence). The trim removed 5 bases at V and 8 bases at J, leaving 3 bases unmatched. CDR3 loop: CASSQGVDEQFF. In nucleotides, the CDR3 is TGTGCCAGCAGTCAGGGGGTCGATGAGCAGTTCTTC.